The 16 T cell receptor beta chains below come from one sample, sequenced in a study of blood T cell repertoires in COVID-19. Repertoires were generated with immunoSEQ multiplex PCR, while TCRdb's copy carries only in-frame clones and drops some. The sample lists over 150,000 clones; 85% to 90% were seen once. The sequenced sample was peripheral blood. Source of these receptors: a woman aged 18-29 years who had recovered from COVID-19.

The chain carries TRBV18 and TRBJ1-6; a possible D gene is TRBD1 (6 bases). The germline gives CDR1 KGHSH, CDR2 LQKENI. The CDR3 spans 17 residues. V lost 3 bases and J 7 bases, leaving 19 bases between the germline ends. CDR3 in DNA: TGTGCCAGCTCACCTTCCGGACAGCAGCTCGTCAATTCACCCCTCCACTTT. This codes for CASSPSGQQLVNSPLHF. The full variable domain, its missing parts supplied by reference TRBV18 and TRBJ1-6, is NAGVMQNPRHLVRRRGQEARLRCSPMKGHSHVYWYRQLPEEGLKFMVYLQKENIIDESGMPKERFSAEFPKEGPSILRIQQVVRGDSAAYFCASSPSGQQLVNSPLHFGNGTRLTVT.

The CDR3 reads CASSEAGGLAGRNTGELFF. The DNA for the CDR3 is TGTGCCAGCAGTGAAGCGGGGGGACTAGCGGGGCGGAACACCGGGGAGCTGTTTTTT. V and J are TRBV2 and TRBJ2-2, with 13 positions matching TRBD2. The CDR3 extends over 19 amino acids. Germline V gene lookup returns CDR1 SNHLY and CDR2 FYNNEI. V lost 0 bases and J lost 1; bases outside the gene matches: 5.

CDR3 region: CASSQELAVRGQYF. The CDR3 DNA reads TGCGCCAGCAGCCAAGAATTGGCGGTAAGGGGGCAGTACTTC. The chain employs TRBV4-1 and TRBJ2-7; D may be TRBD1 (5 bases). Germline CDR1 is MGHRA and CDR2 is YSYEKL. The CDR3 extends over 14 amino acids. Trimming shortened V by 0 bases and J by 9 bases, and 15 bases separated the two germline ends.

The chain combines TRBV4-1 with TRBJ2-7; 10 bases match TRBD2. V was clipped by 4 bases and J by 6 bases; unmatched bases: 9. CDR3 size: 15 residues. Germline lookup yields CDR1 MGHRA and CDR2 YSYEKL. CDR3 region: CASSPKGAGGLEQYV. DNA of the CDR3: TGCGCCAGCAGCCCAAAGGGAGCGGGAGGGCTCGAGCAGTACGTC.

The gene calls are TRBV5-4 and TRBJ1-4; D is uncertain. This CDR3 spans 15 amino acids. Trimming cost V 0 bases and J 0 bases, with 6 bases left between them. CDR1 is SGHNT, CDR2 YYREEE, per germline (reference sequence). The CDR3 loop reads CASSLGSTTNEKLFF. The DNA of the CDR3 is TGTGCCAGCAGCTTGGGATCTACAACTAATGAAAAACTGTTTTTT.

V is TRBV5-4 and J is TRBJ1-4, with 7 bases fitting TRBD1. After removal of 7 bases from V and 8 bases from J, the junction contained 8 bases not matched to a gene. CDR3 length: 13 residues. Germline CDR1 SGHNT, CDR2 YYREEE (reference sequence). CDR3 sequence: CASSRDSGEKLFF. In nucleotides, the CDR3 is TGTGCCAGCTCCCGGGACAGTGGGGAAAAACTGTTTTTT.

The chain employs TRBV12-3 or TRBV12-4 and TRBJ1-2; maybe TRBD1 (5 bases). Trimming removed 2 bases at V and 6 bases at J, with 10 bases between. The CDR3 covers 13 residues. The CDR3 nucleotides read TGTGCCAGCAGTTTAAACAGGCAAGATGGCTACACCTTC. Translating it yields CASSLNRQDGYTF.

The chain has TRBV9 and TRBJ1-6, with TRBD1 as a possible D gene (6 bases). V lost 7 bases, J lost 6 bases, and 20 bases lay in between. Germline V gene sequence: CDR1 SGDLS, CDR2 YYNGEE. This CDR3 is built from 16 residues. The CDR3 sequence is CASGAVGHSANSPLHF. The CDR3 DNA follows: TGTGCCAGCGGGGCGGTGGGACATTCGGCTAATTCACCCCTCCACTTT.

The count of this clone is one. The genes are TRBV20-1 and TRBJ2-7; 8 nucleotides match TRBD1. CDR1 and CDR2 from the germline V gene are DFQATT and SNEGSKA (reference sequence). The CDR3 contains 11 residues. Trimming cost V 5 bases and J 3 bases; bases outside gene matches: 0. The CDR3 loop reads CSAGQGYEQYV. CDR3 coding DNA: TGCAGTGCTGGACAGGGCTACGAGCAGTACGTC.

The V call is TRBV18, the J call TRBJ2-7; 8 nucleotides align to TRBD1. V lost 5 bases to trimming and J lost 5 bases; unmatched junction nucleotides: 5. The CDR3 length is 13 residues. The V gene's germline CDR1 is KGHSH and CDR2 LQKENI. This CDR3 is CASSEDRADEQYF. The CDR3 coding sequence is TGTGCCAGCTCAGAGGACAGGGCCGACGAGCAGTACTTC.

Comment on this clone: The junction shows a germline mismatch at one end, possibly a read error. The genes are TRBV7-7 and TRBJ2-5; the D gene is possibly TRBD2 (5 bases). Germline CDR1 is SSHAT and CDR2 is FNYEAQ (reference sequence). This CDR3 is built from 14 residues. CDR3 sequence (DNA): TGTGCTAGCAGCTTTTTCGGGGATGGAGAGACCCAGTACTTC. This translates into CASSFFGDGETQYF.

The chain joins TRBV7-9 to TRBJ2-3; D may be TRBD2 (6 bases). The CDR3 runs to 15 residues. Trimming stripped 5 bases from V and 0 bases from J, with 12 bases between. Germline CDR1 is SEHNR and CDR2 is FQNEAQ (reference sequence). The CDR3 coding sequence is TGTGCCAGCAGCGGAGGGACCGTGAGCACAGATACGCAGTATTTT. This gives the protein CASSGGTVSTDTQYF.

The J gene is TRBJ1-1, the V gene TRBV7-7, with TRBD1 matching over 7 bases. CDR1 and CDR2 (germline): SSHAT, FNYEAQ (reference sequence). CDR3 length: 15 residues. Trimming removed 5 bases from V and 0 bases from J; junction bases left unmatched: 6. DNA for the CDR3: TGTGCCAGCAGCCTAAACAGGGGCATGAACACTGAAGCTTTCTTT. Translating it yields CASSLNRGMNTEAFF.

As concerns this clone: Other DNA sequences in the same sample also yield this CDR3. V and J are TRBV7-9 and TRBJ2-3, with 7 positions matching TRBD2. The CDR3 consists of 15 residues. V gave up 1 base and J gave up 1 base; unmatched junction bases: 2. CDR1 is SEHNR and CDR2 is FQNEAQ in the germline V gene (reference sequence). CDR3 DNA: TGTGCCAGCAGCTTAGGACTAGCCGGCACAGATACGCAGTATTTT. It yields the protein CASSLGLAGTDTQYF.

The chain carries TRBV9 and TRBJ2-7; 8 nucleotides match TRBD1. The CDR3 is made up of 13 amino acids. V gave up 2 bases and J gave up 3 bases; unmatched junction bases: 1. Per germline, CDR1 SGDLS and CDR2 YYNGEE. CDR3 sequence: CASSVDRGYEQYF. The DNA of the CDR3 is TGTGCCAGCAGCGTCGACAGGGGCTACGAGCAGTACTTC. Full variable domain (remainder filled in from reference TRBV9 and TRBJ2-7): DSGVTQTPKHLITATGQRVTLRCSPRSGDLSVYWYQQSLDQGLQFLIQYYNGEERAKGNILERFSAQQFPDLHSELNLSSLELGDSALYFCASSVDRGYEQYFGPGTRLTVT.

V is TRBV7-6 and J is TRBJ2-7, with D hard to call. The V end lost 2 bases, the J end lost 6 bases, and 20 bases lay between the germline ends. Per the germline V gene, CDR1 is SGHVS and CDR2 is FNYEAQ. The CDR3 runs 16 residues. CDR3 nucleotides: TGTGCCAGCAGCTTAATGCAAACAGCCGCCATTTTCGAGCAGTACTTC. Its translation: CASSLMQTAAIFEQYF.